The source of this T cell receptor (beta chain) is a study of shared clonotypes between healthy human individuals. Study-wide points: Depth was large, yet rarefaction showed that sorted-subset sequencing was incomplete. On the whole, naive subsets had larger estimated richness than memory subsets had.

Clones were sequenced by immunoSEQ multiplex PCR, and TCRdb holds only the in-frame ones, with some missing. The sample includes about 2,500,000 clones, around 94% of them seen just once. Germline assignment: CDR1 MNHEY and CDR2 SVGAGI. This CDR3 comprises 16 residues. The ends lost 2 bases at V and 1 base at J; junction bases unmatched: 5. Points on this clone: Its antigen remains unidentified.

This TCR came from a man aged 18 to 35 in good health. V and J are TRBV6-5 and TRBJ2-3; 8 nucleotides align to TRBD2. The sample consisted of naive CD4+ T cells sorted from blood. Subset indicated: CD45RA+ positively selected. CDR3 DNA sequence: TGTGCCAGCAGTTACGATACAGCGGGGGGCACAGATACGCAGTATTTT. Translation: CASSYDTAGGTDTQYF.